The 5 T cell receptor beta chains listed next were all sequenced from one sample in a study of T-cell reconstitution after alpha-beta-depleted transplantation in children (dated by TCRdb to 2016 to 2017). The protocol used for the library was PCR. The listed sequencing device is Illumina HiSeq 2500. To normalize quantification of the TCRbeta repertoire, the TCR libraries were built with molecular barcoding that relied on unique molecular identifiers. Using fastp trimming at Q25 and MiXCR clonotype assembly, TCRdb reanalyzed the public sequencing data and kept in-frame beta chains. Each CDR3 protein gets just one entry, which takes the most common genes and DNA from the rows behind it. The sample includes some 840,000 distinct CDR3 sequences, with around 15% observed a single time. The ten biggest clones cover 5% of the sample. Read against the paper, the sample's treatment or condition label means: allogeneic hematopoietic cell transplantation with graft depleted of TCRalphabeta T cells and CD19 B cells.

This specimen consisted of PBMCs, mostly from graft donor cells, obtained 360 days after TCRalphabeta/CD19-depleted stem cell transplant. These receptors were obtained from a male patient aged 10 to 17 who had a stem cell transplant for acute lymphoblastic leukemia, so the T cells may come from the graft donor.

This clonotype was counted only a few times. The rearrangement links TRBV12-3 or TRBV12-4 to TRBJ2-1, with 9 bases lining up with TRBD1. With 5 bases clipped from V and 4 bases from J, the junction kept 3 bases outside the gene matches. This CDR3 is built from 14 residues. The DNA for the CDR3 is TGTGCCAGCAGTGCCGGGACAGGGTACAATGAGCAGTTCTTC. This translates into CASSAGTGYNEQFF.

The gene calls are TRBV12-3 or TRBV12-4 and TRBJ2-7, with a tentative D call TRBD2 (7 bases). The germline V and J ends were trimmed by 1 base and 5 bases, with 15 bases remaining between them. The CDR3 covers 15 residues. The CDR3 region has the DNA TGTGCCAGCAGTTTAGAGGCGGGGGCCGGGGACGAGCAGTACTTC. Its protein product is CASSLEAGAGDEQYF.

The chain joins TRBV24-1 to TRBJ2-5, with D perhaps assigned TRBD1 or TRBD2 (5 bases each). Trimming pared 3 bases from V and 5 bases from J, leaving 21 bases between. This CDR3 is 17 amino acids long. Germline assignment: CDR1 KGHDR and CDR2 SFDVKD. The DNA for the CDR3 is TGTGCCACCAGTGATGCTTACCGGGACCCCCGGCCGGAGACCCAGTACTTC. Its protein is CATSDAYRDPRPETQYF.

V is TRBV5-1 and J is TRBJ2-5, with 13 bases fitting TRBD2. CDR1 and CDR2 from the germline V gene are SGHRS and YFSETQ. The length of the CDR3 is 14 residues. V lost 7 bases, J lost 2 bases, and 2 bases stayed unmatched. CDR3 in amino acids: CASRGLAGQETQYF. The CDR3, as DNA: TGCGCCAGCCGGGGACTAGCGGGACAAGAGACCCAGTACTTC.

The chain joins TRBV30 to TRBJ2-2; D gene unclear. The CDR3 length is 16 residues. V was shortened by 0 bases and J by 0 bases, with 11 bases between the two germline ends. In germline, CDR1 is GTSNPN, CDR2 SVGIG (reference sequence). CDR3 region: CAWSVFGDTNTGELFF. In DNA form, the CDR3 reads TGTGCCTGGAGTGTATTCGGAGACACGAACACCGGGGAGCTGTTTTTT. The full variable domain, its missing parts supplied by reference TRBV30 and TRBJ2-2, is SQTIHQWPATLVQPVGSPLSLECTVEGTSNPNLYWYRQAAGRGLQLLFYSVGIGQISSEVPQNLSASRPQDRQFILSSKKLLLSDSGFYLCAWSVFGDTNTGELFFGEGSRLTVL.